This T cell receptor beta chain was sequenced during a study of molecular identifiers for immune sequencing clone quantification. The study, taken as a whole, reports: The share of molecules held by clones above 20 RNA copies was over 99% in effector cells and under 1% in naive cells. Because of identical TCR molecules sharing a barcode, sizes of highly expanded clones could be underestimated.

Isolation of naive CD8 T cells was achieved by sorting on a CD8+CD4-CCR7+CD45RA+ phenotype. J gave up 7 bases and V 3 bases, and 6 bases lay outside the gene matches. Germline values: CDR1 SEHNR, CDR2 FQNEAQ (reference sequence). CDR3 size: 15 residues. This clonotype was seen repeatedly, ten times or more. No antigen is known for it. TCRdb re-analysed the PCR reads in MiXCR, keeping a single row per CDR3 protein. The table records about 40,000 distinct CDR3 sequences, less than 20% of them present only once. The sequenced sample consisted of naive CD8+ T cells from blood, with Jurkat cell RNA spiked in. Described subset: FACS-sorted CD8+CD4-CCR7+CD45RA+ naive T cells. The chain employs TRBV7-9 and TRBJ2-3; the match to TRBD2 covers 11 bases. The clonotype comes from a human donor in good health. Some libraries in this study had Jurkat cell RNA spiked in. The CDR3 DNA follows: TGTGCCAGCAGCTTTAGCGGGGGGGCCGTCAATACGCAGTATTTT. This gives the protein CASSFSGGAVNTQYF.